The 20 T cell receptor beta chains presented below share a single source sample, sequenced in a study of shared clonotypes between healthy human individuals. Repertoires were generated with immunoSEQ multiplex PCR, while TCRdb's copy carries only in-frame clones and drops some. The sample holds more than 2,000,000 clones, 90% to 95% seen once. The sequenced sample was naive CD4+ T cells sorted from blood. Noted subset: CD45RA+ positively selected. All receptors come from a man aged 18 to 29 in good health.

DNA of the CDR3: TGTGCCAGGACTAGGTCCTCCTACAATGAGCAGTTCTTC. It codes for CARTRSSYNEQFF. The chain employs TRBV19 and TRBJ2-1, with D perhaps TRBD2 (6 bases). The V and J ends lost 9 bases and 0 bases respectively, with 9 bases between them. Germline V gene data show CDR1 as LNHDA and CDR2 as SQIVND (reference sequence). CDR3 length equals 13 residues.

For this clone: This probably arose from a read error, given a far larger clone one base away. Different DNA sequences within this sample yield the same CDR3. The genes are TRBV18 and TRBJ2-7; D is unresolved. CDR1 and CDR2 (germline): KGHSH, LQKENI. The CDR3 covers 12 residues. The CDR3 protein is CASSPLGHEQYF. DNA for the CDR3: TGTGCCAGCTCACCACTCGGGCACGAGCAGTACTTT.

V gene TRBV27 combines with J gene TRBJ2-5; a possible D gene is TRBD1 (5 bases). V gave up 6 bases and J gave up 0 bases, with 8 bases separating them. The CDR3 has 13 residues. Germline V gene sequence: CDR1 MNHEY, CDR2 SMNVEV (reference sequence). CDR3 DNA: TGTGCCAGCAGCCAGGGTAACCAAGAGACCCAGTACTTC. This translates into CASSQGNQETQYF.

The CDR3 here is CASSAFTGGRETQYF. In DNA form, the CDR3 reads TGTGCCAGTAGTGCCTTTACAGGGGGAAGAGAGACCCAGTACTTC. The chain joins TRBV19 to TRBJ2-5; 8 nucleotides line up with TRBD1. CDR1 is LNHDA and CDR2 is SQIVND in the germline V gene (reference sequence). Germline trimming cut 5 bases from V and 4 bases from J; bases unmatched to any gene: 9. The CDR3 is made up of 15 amino acids.

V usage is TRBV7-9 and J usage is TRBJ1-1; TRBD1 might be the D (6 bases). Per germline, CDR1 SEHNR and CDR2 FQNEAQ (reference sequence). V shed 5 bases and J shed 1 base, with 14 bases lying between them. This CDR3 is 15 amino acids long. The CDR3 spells CASSTRQAKNTEAFF. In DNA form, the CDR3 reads TGTGCCAGCAGCACCAGACAGGCCAAGAACACTGAAGCTTTCTTT.

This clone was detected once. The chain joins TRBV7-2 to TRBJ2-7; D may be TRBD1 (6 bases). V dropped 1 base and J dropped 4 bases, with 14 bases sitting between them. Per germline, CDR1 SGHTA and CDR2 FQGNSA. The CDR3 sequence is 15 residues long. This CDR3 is CASSLDRDRLYEQYF. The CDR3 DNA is TGTGCCAGCAGCTTAGATCGAGACAGGCTTTACGAGCAGTACTTC.

In DNA form, the CDR3 reads TGCGCCAGCAGCCCCCTCGGGGGGAATATCGATGAGCAGTTCTTC. Translating gives CASSPLGGNIDEQFF. The chain uses TRBV5-1 and TRBJ2-1; 7 positions match TRBD2. The CDR3 runs to 15 residues. The germline V gene encodes CDR1 SGHRS and CDR2 YFSETQ. The junction had 12 bases not matched to a gene; V was cut back by 4 bases and J by 8 bases. Full variable domain (remainder filled in from reference TRBV5-1 and TRBJ2-1): KAGVTQTPRYLIKTRGQQVTLSCSPISGHRSVSWYQQTPGQGLQFLFEYFSETQRNKGNFPGRFSGRQFSNSRSEMNVSTLELGDSALYLCASSPLGGNIDEQFFGPGTRLTVL.

CDR3 in amino acids: CASSHRGEEQYF. Written as DNA, the CDR3 is TGTGCCAGCAGCCACCGAGGGGAGGAGCAGTACTTC. The rearrangement links TRBV6-6 to TRBJ2-7; the D call may be TRBD1 or TRBD2 (5 bases each). V was clipped by 6 bases and J by 7 bases, with 13 bases between them. In germline, CDR1 is MNHNY, CDR2 SVGAGI (reference sequence). CDR3 length: 12 amino acids.

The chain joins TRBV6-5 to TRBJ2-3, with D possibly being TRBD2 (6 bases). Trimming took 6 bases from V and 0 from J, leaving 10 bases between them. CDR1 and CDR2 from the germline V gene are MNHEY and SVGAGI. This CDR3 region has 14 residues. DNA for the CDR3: TGTGCCAGCAGGCGGGGTACTAGCACAGATACGCAGTATTTT. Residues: CASRRGTSTDTQYF.

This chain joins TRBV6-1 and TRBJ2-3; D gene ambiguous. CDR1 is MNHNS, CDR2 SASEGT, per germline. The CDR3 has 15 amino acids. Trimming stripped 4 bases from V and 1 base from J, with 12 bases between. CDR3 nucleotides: TGTGCCAGCAGTGCGCTCGGCCTTGGCACAGATACGCAGTATTTT. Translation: CASSALGLGTDTQYF.

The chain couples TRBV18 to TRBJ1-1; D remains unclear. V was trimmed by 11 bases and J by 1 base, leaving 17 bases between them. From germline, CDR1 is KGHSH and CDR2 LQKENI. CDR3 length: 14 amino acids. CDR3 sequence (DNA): TGTGCCGGCGCCCCGGACTCAGAGAACACTGAAGCTTTCTTT. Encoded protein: CAGAPDSENTEAFF.

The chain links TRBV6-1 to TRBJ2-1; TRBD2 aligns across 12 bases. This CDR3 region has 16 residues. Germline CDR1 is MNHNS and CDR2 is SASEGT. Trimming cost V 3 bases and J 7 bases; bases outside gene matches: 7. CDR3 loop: CASSDLLAGGPNEQFF. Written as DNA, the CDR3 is TGTGCCAGCAGTGACCTTCTAGCGGGAGGGCCAAATGAGCAGTTCTTC.

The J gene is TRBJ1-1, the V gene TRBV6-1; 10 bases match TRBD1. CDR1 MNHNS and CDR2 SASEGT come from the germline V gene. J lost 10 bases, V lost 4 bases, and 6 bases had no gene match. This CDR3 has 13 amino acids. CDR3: CASSATGGQGAFF. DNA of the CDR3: TGTGCCAGCAGTGCGACAGGGGGCCAGGGAGCTTTCTTT.

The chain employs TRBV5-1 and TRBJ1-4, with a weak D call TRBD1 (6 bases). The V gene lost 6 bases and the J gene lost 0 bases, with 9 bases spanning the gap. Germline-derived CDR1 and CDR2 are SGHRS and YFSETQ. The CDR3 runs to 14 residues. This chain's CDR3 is CASKGGATNEKLFF. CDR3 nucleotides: TGCGCCAGCAAAGGGGGGGCAACTAATGAAAAACTGTTTTTT.

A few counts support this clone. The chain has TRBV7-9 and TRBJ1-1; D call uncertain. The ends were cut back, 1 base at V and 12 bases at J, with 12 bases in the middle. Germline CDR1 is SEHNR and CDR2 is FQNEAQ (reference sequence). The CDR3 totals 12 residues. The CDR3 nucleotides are TGTGCCAGCAGCTTAGTCGAGGGATCGTCTTTCTTT. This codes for CASSLVEGSSFF. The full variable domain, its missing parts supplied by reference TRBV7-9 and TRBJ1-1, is DTGVSQNPRHKITKRGQNVTFRCDPISEHNRLYWYRQTLGQGPEFLTYFQNEAQLEKSRLLSDRFSAERPKGSFSTLEIQRTEQGDSAMYLCASSLVEGSSFFGQGTRLTVV.

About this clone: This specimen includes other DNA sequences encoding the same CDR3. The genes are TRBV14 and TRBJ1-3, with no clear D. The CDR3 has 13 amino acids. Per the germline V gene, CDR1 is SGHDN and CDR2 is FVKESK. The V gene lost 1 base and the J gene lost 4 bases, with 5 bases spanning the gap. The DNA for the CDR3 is TGTGCCAGCAGCCAAGTTTCGGGAAACACCATATATTTT. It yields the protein CASSQVSGNTIYF.

The chain's CDR3 is CASSYGTGGNEQYF. The CDR3 DNA follows: TGTGCCAGCAGTTACGGGACAGGGGGAAACGAGCAGTACTTC. The J gene is TRBJ2-7, the V gene TRBV6-6; 11 bases line up with TRBD1. V shed 2 bases and J 5 bases; nucleotides not matched to a gene: 2. Germline CDR1 and CDR2: MNHNY and SVGAGI (reference sequence). The CDR3 is made up of 14 amino acids.

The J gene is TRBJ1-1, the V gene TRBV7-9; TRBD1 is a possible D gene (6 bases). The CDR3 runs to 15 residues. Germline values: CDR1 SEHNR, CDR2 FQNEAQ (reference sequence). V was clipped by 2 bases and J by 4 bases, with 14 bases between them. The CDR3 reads CASSLPGQRGTEAFF. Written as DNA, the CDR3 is TGTGCCAGCAGCTTACCCGGACAGAGGGGCACTGAAGCTTTCTTT.

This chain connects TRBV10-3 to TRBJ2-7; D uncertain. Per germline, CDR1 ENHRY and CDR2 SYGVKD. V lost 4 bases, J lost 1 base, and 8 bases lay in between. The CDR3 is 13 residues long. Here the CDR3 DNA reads TGTGCCATCAGTGTTGAGGTTTCCTACGAGCAGTACTTC. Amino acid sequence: CAISVEVSYEQYF.

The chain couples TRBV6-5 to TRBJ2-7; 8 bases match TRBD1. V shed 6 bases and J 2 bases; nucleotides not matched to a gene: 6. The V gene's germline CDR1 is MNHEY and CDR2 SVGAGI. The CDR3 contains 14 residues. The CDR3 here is CASREVTGAYEQYF. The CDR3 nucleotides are TGTGCCAGCAGGGAAGTGACAGGGGCCTACGAGCAGTACTTC.